This record concerns one TCR beta chain sequence. Antigen: not known. This record comes from a study of response to subunit inactivated influenza vaccine. Overall study results and limits: It was the authors' suggestion that each seasonal influenza vaccination recruits few new T cells.

The germline CDR1 and CDR2 sequences are LNHNV and YYDKDF (reference sequence). V was trimmed by 3 bases and J by 1 base, leaving 7 bases between them. The CDR3 is made up of 14 amino acids. Via MiXCR, TCRdb re-called the RT-PCR reads, giving one row per CDR3 protein. The top ten hold about 26% of the sample, which has about 190,000 distinct CDR3 sequences, about an eighth seen once. The source is a man aged 45-65 years who received an inactivated influenza vaccine. V usage is TRBV15 and J usage is TRBJ2-4; possible D gene TRBD2, 6 bases. The starting material was CD8+ T cells sorted from PBMCs, obtained 4 to 6 days after vaccination. CDR3 amino acids: CATSSGGAKNIQYF. The DNA for the CDR3 is TGTGCCACCAGCAGTGGGGGGGCCAAAAACATTCAGTACTTC.